This entry lists 27 T cell receptor beta chains sequenced from one sample in a study of beta chain features in type 1 diabetes. The authors reverse transcribed all of the isolated RNA, so sequencing captured expressed TCRB transcripts. The protocol was immunoSEQ multiplex PCR, while the TCRdb copy is restricted to in-frame clones and leaves out a portion. The table includes nearly 350,000 clones, around 8% detected once. The specimen sequenced was central memory CD4+ T cells from blood. All receptors derive from a woman in her late teens or twenties in good health.

There are a few counts of this clone. The V gene is TRBV7-9, the J gene TRBJ1-4, with TRBD1 matching over 7 bases. From germline, CDR1 is SEHNR and CDR2 FQNEAQ (reference sequence). The CDR3 sequence is 17 residues long. V lost 5 bases to trimming and J lost 7 bases; unmatched junction nucleotides: 16. The CDR3 reads CASSPGTVNTRGEKLFF. In DNA, the CDR3 is TGTGCCAGCAGCCCCGGGACAGTCAATACCCGGGGTGAAAAACTGTTTTTT.

This clone was counted many times. Different DNA sequences within this sample yield the same CDR3. The rearrangement links TRBV28 to TRBJ2-5; a possible D gene is TRBD2 (6 bases). The CDR3 extends over 13 amino acids. Trimming took 3 bases from V and 3 from J, leaving 8 bases between them. Germline loops: CDR1 MDHEN, CDR2 SYDVKM. CDR3 sequence reads: CASSLGGKETQYF. CDR3 nucleotides: TGTGCCAGCAGTTTGGGAGGAAAAGAGACCCAGTACTTC.

The chain carries TRBV27 and TRBJ2-3; D might be TRBD2 (6 bases). This CDR3 contains 13 residues. V lost 0 bases and J 6 bases, leaving 7 bases between the germline ends. Germline V lookup: CDR1 MNHEY, CDR2 SMNVEV (reference sequence). The CDR3 loop is CASSLSRGDTQYF. The CDR3 bases are TGTGCCAGCAGTTTATCTCGGGGGGATACGCAGTATTTT.

This rearrangement joins TRBV21-1 to TRBJ2-1; the table's TRBD2 call for D was not verified on the DNA. TRBV21-1 is a pseudogene segment. The CDR3 length is 14 residues. CDR3 nucleotide sequence: TGTGCCAGCAGCAAACCTCGGGGGTACAATGAGCAGTTCTTC. Protein: CASSKPRGYNEQFF.

This chain connects TRBV18 to TRBJ1-1; no clear D. From germline, CDR1 is KGHSH and CDR2 LQKENI. This CDR3 spans 13 amino acids. V dropped 5 bases and J dropped 11 bases, with 18 bases sitting between them. The CDR3 nucleotides are TGTGCCAGCTCAGCCTCCCGGGAGAGTCATGCTTTCTTT. Residues: CASSASRESHAFF.

This clone was found a few times. Here the CDR3 reads CASSVLGQRLDEQFF. The CDR3, as DNA: TGTGCCAGCAGCGTTTTGGGACAGAGGCTAGATGAGCAGTTCTTC. The chain uses TRBV9 and TRBJ2-1; 7 nucleotides align to TRBD1. In germline, CDR1 is SGDLS, CDR2 YYNGEE. V shed 2 bases, J shed 8 bases, and the junction held 10 bases outside the gene matches. The CDR3 sequence is 15 residues long.

This clone was picked up a small number of times. V and J are TRBV29-1 and TRBJ2-2, with D unclear. Trimming removed 4 bases from V and 6 bases from J, with 0 bases in between. The V gene's germline CDR1 is SQVTM and CDR2 ANQGSEA. The length of the CDR3 is 9 residues. DNA for the CDR3: TGCAGCGTTGCCGGGGAGCTGTTTTTT. Amino acids: CSVAGELFF.

Only a few counts were recorded for this clone. The CDR3 coding sequence is TGTGCCAGCAGCTTAGAGAGTAGCGGGAGAGCGACCGAGCAGTACTTC. Translating gives CASSLESSGRATEQYF. The chain has TRBV11-2 and TRBJ2-7; 9 bases agree with TRBD2. V trimming: 0 bases; J trimming: 6 bases; junction bases outside the gene matches: 9. CDR1 SGHAT and CDR2 FQNNGV come from the germline V gene. CDR3 size: 16 residues.

The gene calls are TRBV10-3 and TRBJ2-5; D gene unclear. V lost 7 bases and J 4 bases, leaving 25 bases between the germline ends. The CDR3 is 17 residues long. Germline CDR1 and CDR2: ENHRY and SYGVKD. The CDR3 is CAINLWFLPPLRETQYF. The DNA for the CDR3 is TGTGCCATCAATCTGTGGTTCCTCCCCCCTCTGAGAGAGACCCAGTACTTC.

This clone was observed a handful of times. The chain carries TRBV7-2 and TRBJ2-4, with a possible D match to TRBD2 (7 bases). Trimming removed 7 bases from V and 1 base from J, with 17 bases in between. Germline V gene lookup returns CDR1 SGHTA and CDR2 FQGNSA. This CDR3 is built from 16 residues. The CDR3 bases are TGTGCCAGCACCGGGGGGCCAGTTTTGGCCAAAAACATTCAGTACTTC. Translating gives CASTGGPVLAKNIQYF.

The chain carries TRBV7-2 and TRBJ1-1; D unresolved. CDR3 length: 13 amino acids. Germline V gene data show CDR1 as SGHTA and CDR2 as FQGNSA. The V and J ends lost 2 bases and 7 bases respectively, with 11 bases between them. The CDR3 DNA follows: TGTGCCAGCAGCTTAATGGCCCGGGGTGAAGCTTTCTTT. The encoded protein is CASSLMARGEAFF.

The rearrangement uses TRBV4-2 and TRBJ2-1; D assignment may be TRBD1 or TRBD2 (5 bases each). The CDR3 has 17 residues. Germline loops: CDR1 LGHNA, CDR2 YNFKEQ. V was cut by 5 bases and J by 5 bases, with 22 bases left in between. CDR3 bases: TGTGCCAGCAGCAACTCGATCGCTTCCGGGACGAACAATGAGCAGTTCTTC. Translated, it gives CASSNSIASGTNNEQFF.

This clone occurred a few times. The chain recombines TRBV7-2 with TRBJ2-7; 11 nucleotides match TRBD1. CDR1 and CDR2 from the germline V gene are SGHTA and FQGNSA. V lost 4 bases and J lost 3; bases outside the gene matches: 11. This CDR3 is built from 17 residues. CDR3 protein: CASSSGSGTGGFYEQYF. CDR3 DNA: TGTGCCAGCAGCTCGGGATCAGGGACAGGGGGTTTCTACGAGCAGTACTTC.

Details on this clone: This sample also contains other DNA sequences that code for the same CDR3. The rearrangement joins TRBV7-2 to TRBJ2-7; D uncertain. CDR3 length: 15 residues. V lost 1 base to trimming and J lost 2 bases, with 12 bases between them. Germline V CDR1 and CDR2: SGHTA, FQGNSA. CDR3 loop: CASSLVPSGTYEQYF. CDR3 DNA: TGTGCCAGCAGCTTAGTCCCTAGTGGGACCTACGAGCAGTACTTC.

This clone was detected only a few times. V usage is TRBV7-2 and J usage is TRBJ2-7; either TRBD1 or TRBD2 may supply D (5 bases each). Germline V gene lookup returns CDR1 SGHTA and CDR2 FQGNSA. The V gene lost 4 bases and the J gene lost 1 base, with 11 bases spanning the gap. The CDR3 runs to 14 residues. The CDR3, as DNA: TGTGCCAGCAGCTCCACCTGGGGGTCCTACGAGCAGTACTTC. Translated, it gives CASSSTWGSYEQYF.

V gene TRBV7-2 combines with J gene TRBJ2-4; 10 bases match TRBD2. This CDR3 is built from 15 residues. Germline lookup yields CDR1 SGHTA and CDR2 FQGNSA. V lost 3 bases to trimming and J lost 4 bases; unmatched junction nucleotides: 3. The CDR3 here is CASSLGTSEKNIQYF. The CDR3 region has the DNA TGTGCCAGCAGCTTGGGGACTAGCGAGAAAAACATTCAGTACTTC.

The chain couples TRBV6-6 to TRBJ1-2; D is unclear. The CDR3 spans 14 residues. Trimming took off 6 bases at V and 10 bases at J, with 21 bases between the two ends. Germline assignment: CDR1 MNHNY and CDR2 SVGAGI (reference sequence). In DNA form, the CDR3 reads TGTGCCAGCAGGGCGGCCGAAGCTACCTCCACCTACACCTTC. Residues: CASRAAEATSTYTF.

The V call is TRBV11-2, the J call TRBJ2-1; maybe TRBD2 (5 bases). The CDR3 is 16 amino acids. V was cut by 1 base and J by 3 bases, with 13 bases left in between. CDR1 and CDR2 from the germline V gene are SGHAT and FQNNGV. The CDR3 loop is CASSLGSGWNYNEQFF. Here the CDR3 DNA reads TGTGCCAGCAGCTTAGGTTCGGGGTGGAACTACAATGAGCAGTTCTTC. The variable domain in full, completed from reference TRBV11-2 and TRBJ2-1, reads EAGVAQSPRYKIIEKRQSVAFWCNPISGHATLYWYQQILGQGPKLLIQFQNNGVVDDSQLPKDRFSAERLKGVDSTLKIQPAKLEDSAVYLCASSLGSGWNYNEQFFGPGTRLTVL.

This clone was detected only a few times. V and J are TRBV7-9 and TRBJ2-2; tentatively, D is TRBD1 (5 bases). This CDR3 is built from 13 residues. The ends were cut back, 4 bases at V and 5 bases at J, with 8 bases in the middle. Germline values: CDR1 SEHNR, CDR2 FQNEAQ (reference sequence). DNA of the CDR3: TGTGCCAGCAGCTCTCAGGGAACCGGGGAGCTGTTTTTT. Encoded protein: CASSSQGTGELFF. Combining the CDR3 with reference TRBV7-9 and TRBJ2-2 gives the whole variable domain DTGVSQNPRHKITKRGQNVTFRCDPISEHNRLYWYRQTLGQGPEFLTYFQNEAQLEKSRLLSDRFSAERPKGSFSTLEIQRTEQGDSAMYLCASSSQGTGELFFGEGSRLTVL.

The chain recombines TRBV25-1 with TRBJ2-3; the match to TRBD1 covers 9 bases. The germline V gene has CDR1 MGHDK and CDR2 SYGVNS. The CDR3 totals 16 residues. After removal of 6 bases from V and 1 base from J, the junction contained 8 bases not matched to a gene. The CDR3 loop reads CASSLGQGRGTDTQYF. CDR3 DNA: TGTGCCAGCAGCCTGGGACAGGGCAGGGGCACAGATACGCAGTATTTT.

This clone was picked up many times. This chain joins TRBV5-4 and TRBJ2-2, with 9 bases fitting TRBD1. CDR1 SGHNT and CDR2 YYREEE come from the germline V gene (reference sequence). J was trimmed by 5 bases and V by 4 bases; bases with no gene match: 6. The CDR3 loop spans 15 amino acids. This CDR3 reads CASSVDRGKTGELFF. CDR3 bases: TGTGCCAGCAGCGTGGACAGGGGAAAAACCGGGGAGCTGTTTTTT. Using reference TRBV5-4 and TRBJ2-2 for the parts outside the CDR3, the full variable domain is ETGVTQSPTHLIKTRGQQVTLRCSSQSGHNTVSWYQQALGQGPQFIFQYYREEENGRGNFPPRFSGLQFPNYSSELNVNALELDDSALYLCASSVDRGKTGELFFGEGSRLTVL.

CDR3 DNA sequence: TGTGCCTGGAGTGGGTGGGAGGGGAATTCACCCCTCCACTTT. Its translation is CAWSGWEGNSPLHF. The chain is built from TRBV30 and TRBJ1-6; D possibly corresponds to TRBD1 (5 bases). Trimming removed 1 base from V and 7 bases from J, with 11 bases in between. CDR1 is GTSNPN, CDR2 SVGIG, per germline (reference sequence). The CDR3 is made up of 14 amino acids.

In the case of this clone: Being one base from a much bigger clone, this may be a read error. The chain couples TRBV18 to TRBJ2-7; D is tentatively TRBD1 or TRBD2 (5 bases each). V was shortened by 3 bases and J by 0 bases, with 21 bases between the two germline ends. The CDR3 runs to 18 residues. CDR1 and CDR2 from the germline V gene are KGHSH and LQKENI. The CDR3 reads CASSPTGTARGSSYEQYF. In DNA, the CDR3 is TGTGCCAGCTCACCGACCGGGACGGCGCGCGGTAGCTCCTACGAGCAGTACTTC.

This sequence joins TRBV28 and TRBJ1-2; possible D gene TRBD1, 5 bases. Looked up from germline, CDR1 is MDHEN and CDR2 is SYDVKM. This CDR3 has 13 amino acids. The V end lost 5 bases, the J end lost 5 bases, and 12 bases lay between the germline ends. The CDR3 is CASSILGGYGYTF. The DNA of the CDR3 is TGTGCCAGCAGTATCCTTGGGGGGTATGGCTACACCTTC.

The chain carries TRBV18 and TRBJ2-7; 7 nucleotides match TRBD1. The CDR3 covers 14 residues. V shed 5 bases and J 5 bases; nucleotides not matched to a gene: 9. Germline V gene lookup returns CDR1 KGHSH and CDR2 LQKENI. The CDR3: CASSSQGSGNEQYF. As DNA, the CDR3 is TGTGCCAGCTCATCACAGGGGTCGGGGAACGAGCAGTACTTC.

The rearrangement uses TRBV4-2 and TRBJ2-1; 13 bases align to TRBD2. V lost 1 base, J lost 8 bases, and 5 bases stayed unmatched. Looked up from germline, CDR1 is LGHNA and CDR2 is YNFKEQ. The CDR3 covers 16 residues. CDR3 protein: CASSQGWTSGSDEQFF. The CDR3 coding sequence is TGTGCCAGCAGCCAAGGTTGGACTAGCGGGAGCGATGAGCAGTTCTTC.

The chain employs TRBV6-1 and TRBJ2-5; D is unclear. The CDR3 loop spans 15 amino acids. Germline assignment: CDR1 MNHNS and CDR2 SASEGT. The V end lost 6 bases, the J end lost 0 bases, and 14 bases lay between the germline ends. DNA for the CDR3: TGTGCCAGCAGCCTGTCATTTGGGTACCAAGAGACCCAGTACTTC. It encodes CASSLSFGYQETQYF.